This T cell receptor beta chain was profiled in a study of tissue T cells after allogeneic stem cell transplantation. A note on this clone: Its antigen remains unknown. Mouse germline and gene names are used.

Points from the study as a whole: The study did not identify alloreactive or antigen-specific tissue TCRs, and some clones might be persisting host cells. Blood and spleen captured only part of the tissue TCR repertoire. Limitations included a small, clinically heterogeneous cohort and limited sampling depth.

Using immunoSEQ multiplex PCR, the repertoire was profiled, and TCRdb retains in-frame clones only, with some absent. The table lists tens of thousands of clones, roughly 72% of them singletons. The material sequenced was spleen. This receptor was obtained from a female BALB/c mouse in good health. This mouse strain has H2-d as its MHC haplotype.

CDR3 amino acids: CASGDLQAEIYEQYF. Partial CDR3 DNA: TGTGCCAGCGGTGATCTCCAGGCAGAAATCTATGAACAGTAC. J is TRBJ2-7 and V is TRBV13-2; D is unresolved. The CDR3 is cut off 1 residue early in the read; its end comes from the germline J gene. Trimming cost V 1 base and J 3 bases, with 14 bases left between them. This CDR3 is built from 15 residues. The germline CDR1 and CDR2 sequences are NNHNN and SYGAGS (reference sequence).